This section outlines one TCR beta chain sequence together with its context. This clone was recorded only once. Its recognized antigen is unknown. The sample holds no much larger clone one base away, and base qualities are not on file. CDR1 and CDR2, looked up from the germline V gene (reference sequence), are GTSNPN and SVGIG. Trimming accounts for 3 bases at V and 0 bases at J, while the number of junction bases matched to no gene is 5. Spanning cysteine to phenylalanine, the CDR3 consists of 15 amino acids. Only the CDR3 DNA is retained, 45 bases long and in frame from the first base. These data originate in a study of blood T cell repertoires in COVID-19 (TCRdb year 2020). Concerning the study at large: The collaborator samples originated in the United States, Italy and Spain and spanned the acute and convalescent phases of COVID-19. The material from the prospective study consisted of cDNA or gDNA derived from T cells, B-cell-depleted T cells, or PBMCs. The dataset comprised deeply sampled blood TCRbeta repertoires from subjects exposed to, actively infected with, or recovered from COVID-19. The repertoires were released in a freely available public database meant as a resource for research on the immune response to SARS-CoV-2. The samples were drawn from the first 160 participants of the ongoing ImmuneRACE study and from about 1,200 subjects provided by 6 global collaborators. Sample metadata almost always included a de-identified subject ID, COVID-19 status, age in years and sex. Where available, HLA class I and class II types were taken from metadata supplied by the sample provider and were not determined by assay-based typing. The investigation overall reported the following: The amount of clinical and demographic metadata varied by source and participant and was provided uncurated.

TCRbeta CDR3 regions were amplified from genomic DNA using the immunoSEQ Assay, a bias-controlled multiplex PCR. The study's own analysis went as follows. Nucleated cell counts per sample were estimated from amplification of reference gene primers within the assay. To quantify the absolute abundance of each unique TCRbeta CDR3 rearrangement, sequence reads were collapsed and filtered. For each sample, productive Simpson clonality was calculated as the square root of Simpson's diversity index over productive rearrangements. What TCRdb holds here is the immuneACCESS table cut down to in-frame rearrangements. Part of the clones is not present; checked against another copy, under half of the missing clones reflect an unresolved V gene, and the others are unexplained. D and trimming come from the DNA, and the V and J calls and clone size come from that table. Counted in this sample were fewer than 150,000 clones; 87% of them appeared once. The ten largest clonotypes hold roughly 29% of the sample.

Collaborating institutions collected whole blood in K2EDTA tubes following their own protocols. For TCRbeta analysis, collaborator samples were shipped as frozen whole blood, as isolated PBMCs, or as DNA extracted from either sample type. The chain uses TRBV30 and TRBJ2-1; 7 middle bases align to TRBD2. The sample comprised peripheral blood. This TCR was recovered from a woman between 65 and 79 years old with acute or convalescent COVID-19. This receptor carries the CDR3 CAWSFAGVSYNEQFF. The bases read TGTGCCTGGAGCTTTGCGGGGGTCTCCTACAATGAGCAGTTCTTC.